This T cell receptor beta chain was sequenced in a study of a mutant IDH1 vaccine in newly diagnosed glioma. At the level of the study: Previous treatment comprised radiotherapy, temozolomide, or both, mostly both. Visit timing is recorded as week 35 for V12 and week 47 for V13. Study outcomes and limitations: Patients showed vaccine-induced immune responses at a rate of approximately 92%.

The V gene's germline CDR1 is SGHVT and CDR2 SQSDAQ. With V trimmed by 5 bases and J by 2 bases, 17 bases remained unmatched. The CDR3 length is 18 residues. As for time point: week 35, safety follow-up. Topical imiquimod accompanied each vaccine dose, which consisted of 300 ug of mutant IDH1 20-mer peptide. Eight vaccinations were given in weeks 1, 3, 5, 7, 11, 15, 19 and 23. To note about this clone: The antigen is not known.

TCRdb's table, derived via immunoSEQ multiplex PCR, lists solely in-frame clones and lacks some. The table lists some 61,000 clones, roughly 84% of them singletons, with about 12% in the top ten. The specimen was PBMCs, collected from a glioma patient whose treatment included an IDH1 peptide vaccine. This chain joins TRBV7-4 and TRBJ2-7; TRBD2 aligns across 8 bases. This clonotype was obtained from a man aged 18 to 29 with glioma. The CDR3 bases are TGTGCCAGCAGCCTCGGGGGGGGCGCTTCGGGAACCACCTACGAGCAGTACTTC. This gives the protein CASSLGGGASGTTYEQYF. The variable domain in full, completed from reference TRBV7-4 and TRBJ2-7, reads GAGVSQSPRYKVAKRGRDVALRCDSISGHVTLYWYRQTLGQGSEVLTYSQSDAQRDKSGRPSGRFSAERPERSVSTLKIQRTEQGDSAVYLCASSLGGGASGTTYEQYFGPGTRLTVT.